This TCR beta chain derives from a study of blood T cell repertoires in COVID-19 (dated by TCRdb to the early 2020s). For the study in its entirety: Collaborator samples came from the United States, Italy and Spain and covered acute and convalescent phases of COVID-19. Where available, HLA class I and class II types were obtained from metadata supplied by the sample provider rather than from assay-based typing. The prospective study material was composed of cDNA or gDNA derived from T cells, B-cell-depleted T cells, or PBMCs. Deeply sampled blood TCRbeta repertoires from subjects exposed to, actively infected with, or recovered from COVID-19 were included in the dataset. Samples came from the ongoing ImmuneRACE study (first 160 participants) plus 1,254 subjects from 6 global collaborators. The sample metadata nearly always contained a de-identified subject ID, COVID-19 status, age in years and sex. The repertoires were released in a freely available public database meant as a resource for research on the immune response to SARS-CoV-2. Overall study results and their limits: Clinical and demographic metadata were provided uncurated, with the amount varying by source and participant.

TCRbeta CDR3 regions were amplified from genomic DNA by means of the immunoSEQ Assay, a bias-controlled multiplex PCR. Per the authors' processing: The number of nucleated cells in each sample was estimated by amplification of reference gene primers within the assay. To quantify the absolute abundance of each unique TCRbeta CDR3 rearrangement, sequence reads were collapsed and filtered. For each sample, productive Simpson clonality was calculated by taking the square root of Simpson's diversity index across productive rearrangements. TCRdb obtained this table from immuneACCESS and retained in-frame rearrangements with V and J assigned. These tables miss some clones; where compared with another copy, unresolved V genes account for less than half of the shortfall, and the remainder is unexplained. V and J calls and clone size are those listed in that table; D and trimming were worked out from the DNA. The sample yields 100,000 or so clones; approximately 80% were counted once. Around 20% of the sample rests with the top ten.

Turning to this clone: The antigen this receptor binds is unknown. One base away there is no much larger clone; base qualities are not given.

The cysteine opens and the phenylalanine closes a CDR3 of 13 amino acids. Just CDR3 DNA is preserved here, 39 bases in frame from base 1. V and J are trimmed by 4 bases and 8 bases, and the gene matches miss 8 bases of the junction. CDR1 and CDR2 were assigned from the germline V gene as SGHDT and YYEEEE. Collaborating institutions collected whole blood in K2EDTA tubes following their own protocols. Collaborator samples were shipped for TCRbeta analysis as frozen whole blood, isolated PBMCs, or DNA extracted from either sample type. Here the chain combines TRBV5-6 and TRBJ1-2, and 7 junction bases match TRBD1. The sequencing input was peripheral blood. This sequence originates from a human donor in a cohort sampled during active COVID-19. The nucleotide sequence reads TGTGCCAGCAGCAAAGACAGGGAAGGGGGCTACACCTTC. This yields the protein CASSKDREGGYTF.